This is a list of T cell receptor beta chains from one sample in a study of blood T cells in healthy people across ages. TCRdb called the 5' RACE reads again in MiXCR, with one record for every CDR3 protein. The table has some 1.4 million distinct CDR3 sequences, roughly 40% seen once. The sample comprised blood. The receptor set was obtained from a woman between 18 and 29 years old in good health. Each CDR3 is given with its conserved first and last residue. A D gene is named only where the DNA matches it firmly. Some rows have no size entry. The others give once, few or many, or a class for an expanded clone.

TRBV15,-,TRBJ2-7,-,CATSRDTRGGNEQYF,TGTGCCACCAGCAGAGATACGAGGGGTGGGAACGAGCAGTACTTC
TRBV11-3,-,TRBJ2-1,TRBD2,CASRRGTSGPTIEQFF,TGTGCCAGCAGACGAGGGACTAGCGGACCTACAATTGAGCAGTTCTTC
TRBV9,-,TRBJ1-2,-,CASSVEGRGDYGYTF,TGTGCCAGCAGCGTAGAGGGCAGGGGAGACTATGGCTACACCTTC
TRBV20-1,-,TRBJ2-3,TRBD1,CSAAPGTGGDTQYF,TGCAGTGCTGCCCCCGGGACAGGAGGTGATACGCAGTATTTT
TRBV6-6,few,TRBJ2-7,-,CASSSPTDSYEQYF,TGTGCCAGCAGTTCCCCCACGGACAGCTACGAGCAGTACTTC
TRBV20-1,-,TRBJ2-1,TRBD1,CSARDLLKDRGSDEQFF,TGCAGTGCTAGAGATCTCTTAAAGGACAGGGGGTCGGATGAGCAGTTCTTC
TRBV28,-,TRBJ2-3,-,CASSPHTALTGAQYF,TGTGCCAGCAGTCCCCACACGGCCCTGACAGGTGCGCAGTATTTT
TRBV6-1,few,TRBJ2-7,TRBD1,CASTTGPISYEQYF,TGTGCCAGCACGACAGGGCCCATTTCCTACGAGCAGTACTTC
TRBV6-1,-,TRBJ2-1,-,CASSIPAGYSYNEQFF,TGTGCCAGCAGTATCCCAGCGGGCTACTCCTACAATGAGCAGTTCTTC
TRBV4-1,-,TRBJ2-7,-,CASSQEGSPSHEQYF,TGCGCCAGCAGCCAAGAGGGGAGCCCCTCCCACGAGCAGTACTTC
TRBV7-9,-,TRBJ2-1,-,CASSSRVSDNEQFF,TGTGCCAGCAGCTCGAGGGTCTCGGACAATGAGCAGTTCTTC